The 6 T cell receptor beta chains below come from one sample, sequenced in a study of shared clonotypes between healthy human individuals. Profiling relied on immunoSEQ multiplex PCR, and the TCRdb table lists in-frame clones only, not all of them. The sample contains about 2.3 million clones, 90% to 95% of which appear only once. Material for sequencing was naive CD4+ T cells from PBMCs. Subset given: CD45RA+ positively selected. The source is a man between 18 and 35 years old in good health. Some clones in this sample may be carry-over from other donors' samples.

The V call is TRBV7-2, the J call TRBJ2-5; 10 positions match TRBD1. CDR3 length: 15 amino acids. The V gene end was trimmed by 2 bases and the J gene end by 4 bases; junction bases not matched to a gene: 4. Germline CDR1 SGHTA, CDR2 FQGNSA. The CDR3 nucleotides read TGTGCCAGCAGCTTAATGTGGACAGGGGGAGAGACCCAGTACTTC. Its translation is CASSLMWTGGETQYF.

The chain joins TRBV5-5 to TRBJ2-7; perhaps D is TRBD1 or TRBD2 (5 bases each). Trimming removed 1 base from V and 2 bases from J, with 10 bases in between. The germline V gene has CDR1 SGHKS and CDR2 YYEKEE (reference sequence). This CDR3 has 14 amino acids. CDR3 sequence reads: CASSLSGTAYEQYF. DNA for the CDR3: TGTGCCAGCAGCTTGTCTGGGACGGCCTACGAGCAGTACTTC.

The CDR3 bases are TGTGCCTGGAGCCCCGAAGGGTTCTATGGCTACACCTTC. As protein: CAWSPEGFYGYTF. V and J are TRBV30 and TRBJ1-2; D not certain. V shed 3 bases and J shed 4 bases, with 12 bases lying between them. This CDR3 is built from 13 residues. Germline loops: CDR1 GTSNPN, CDR2 SVGIG (reference sequence).

V usage is TRBV2 and J usage is TRBJ2-1; D is uncertain. Germline V gene data show CDR1 as SNHLY and CDR2 as FYNNEI. The CDR3 is made up of 17 amino acids. The V end was cut by 1 base, the J end by 0 bases, with 13 bases between. The CDR3 protein is CASSEGFGGSSYNEQFF. DNA for the CDR3: TGTGCCAGCAGTGAAGGCTTTGGCGGTAGCTCCTACAATGAGCAGTTCTTC.

Notes on this clone: This specimen includes other DNA sequences encoding the same CDR3. This sequence joins TRBV18 and TRBJ2-5, with D possibly matching TRBD2 (6 bases). CDR1 and CDR2 from the germline V gene are KGHSH and LQKENI. This CDR3 spans 14 amino acids. V lost 3 bases and J lost 2, with 10 bases in between. The CDR3 loop reads CASSPPSVQETQYF. Here the CDR3 DNA reads TGTGCCAGCTCACCGCCTAGCGTTCAAGAGACCCAGTACTTC.

The rearrangement uses TRBV28 and TRBJ2-7, with TRBD1 identical over 10 bases. J was trimmed by 4 bases and V by 3 bases; bases with no gene match: 9. This CDR3 has 16 residues. Germline V gene sequence: CDR1 MDHEN, CDR2 SYDVKM. CDR3: CASSFTKGQGLYEQYF. The CDR3 nucleotides are TGTGCCAGCAGTTTTACCAAGGGACAGGGGTTGTACGAGCAGTACTTC.